Presented here are 21 T cell receptor beta chains from one specimen sequenced in a study of blood T cell repertoires in COVID-19. The table came from immunoSEQ multiplex PCR; TCRdb's copy has only in-frame clones and leaves some out. The top ten clones hold 6.2% of a sample with a few hundred thousand clones, about 90% of them seen once. The specimen sequenced was peripheral blood. Receptors originate from a man aged 60 to 75 with acute or convalescent COVID-19.

The J gene is TRBJ1-1, the V gene TRBV6-5; 7 bases line up with TRBD1. This CDR3 has 14 amino acids. Per germline, CDR1 MNHEY and CDR2 SVGAGI. Trimming removed 6 bases from V and 4 bases from J; junction bases left unmatched: 8. The CDR3 region is CASRRGRGFTEAFF. The CDR3 bases are TGTGCCAGCAGACGGGGCAGGGGGTTCACTGAAGCTTTCTTT.

This chain joins TRBV30 and TRBJ1-2; TRBD1 matches 9 bases. The V and J ends lost 2 bases and 6 bases, in that order; junction bases with no gene match: 4. Germline V gives CDR1 GTSNPN, CDR2 SVGIG (reference sequence). This CDR3 comprises 13 residues. The CDR3 region is CAWSSWTGDGYTF. The CDR3 bases are TGTGCCTGGAGTTCTTGGACAGGGGATGGCTACACCTTC.

J is TRBJ2-5 and V is TRBV7-2, with 7 bases identical to TRBD1. The CDR3 covers 15 residues. Trimming cost V 5 bases and J 2 bases; bases outside gene matches: 8. Germline-derived CDR1 and CDR2 are SGHTA and FQGNSA. CDR3 sequence (DNA): TGTGCCAGCAGCGTGACCGGGACAGCACAAGAGACCCAGTACTTC. Translation gives CASSVTGTAQETQYF.

The gene calls are TRBV30 and TRBJ1-1; 8 bases map to TRBD1. Germline CDR1 GTSNPN, CDR2 SVGIG (reference sequence). The length of the CDR3 is 13 residues. With V trimmed by 2 bases and J by 11 bases, 10 bases remained unmatched. CDR3 sequence reads: CAWSPGTGNSAFF. Written as DNA, the CDR3 is TGTGCCTGGAGTCCGGGGACAGGTAATTCGGCTTTCTTT.

J is TRBJ2-7 and V is TRBV29-1; 10 bases are shared with TRBD1. With 1 base clipped from V and 6 bases from J, the junction kept 6 bases outside the gene matches. There are 14 residues in the CDR3. Germline V gene sequence: CDR1 SQVTM, CDR2 ANQGSEA. The CDR3, as DNA: TGCAGCGTTGAAGTTGGACAGGGGGTTGCCGAGCAGTACTTC. Its translation: CSVEVGQGVAEQYF.

This rearrangement joins TRBV30 to TRBJ2-7; D is uncertain. This CDR3 has 11 residues. Germline lookup yields CDR1 GTSNPN and CDR2 SVGIG (reference sequence). Trimming left V 3 bases short and J 2 bases short, with 5 bases between. The CDR3 bases are TGTGCCTGGAGGTCTGCCTACGAGCAGTACTTC. Protein product: CAWRSAYEQYF.

This clone was counted once. CDR3 DNA sequence: TGCGCCAGCAGCTTGGGGGGCAGCTCCTACGAGCAGTACTTC. It encodes CASSLGGSSYEQYF. The chain joins TRBV5-1 to TRBJ2-7, with D perhaps TRBD1 (5 bases). V was clipped by 0 bases and J by 0 bases, with 7 bases between them. This CDR3 has 14 amino acids. Germline-derived CDR1 and CDR2 are SGHRS and YFSETQ.

The rearrangement uses TRBV12-5 and TRBJ1-1; no clear D. Trimming took 4 bases from V and 3 from J, leaving 6 bases between them. This CDR3 has 12 amino acids. CDR1 and CDR2 (germline): LGHNT, FRNRAP. The CDR3 sequence: CASGWEDTEAFF. CDR3 DNA: TGTGCTAGTGGTTGGGAGGACACTGAAGCTTTCTTT.

This CDR3 reads CASSQATSGILLEQYF. The CDR3 bases are TGTGCCAGCAGCCAAGCTACTAGCGGGATTCTGCTAGAGCAGTACTTC. The chain is built from TRBV3-1 (or the pseudogene TRBV3-2) and TRBJ2-7; 10 bases fit TRBD2. The V gene's germline CDR1 is LGHDT and CDR2 YNNKEL (reference sequence). CDR3 length: 16 amino acids. V lost 1 base to trimming and J lost 7 bases; unmatched junction nucleotides: 10.

The V gene is TRBV3-1 (or the pseudogene TRBV3-2), the J gene TRBJ2-1; TRBD2 matches at 10 bases. The germline gives CDR1 LGHDT, CDR2 YNNKEL (reference sequence). Trimming removed 5 bases from V and 8 bases from J; junction bases left unmatched: 12. The CDR3 sequence is 16 residues long. The CDR3 sequence is CASSLKLAGPLDEQFF. The CDR3 nucleotides read TGTGCCAGCAGCTTAAAACTAGCGGGACCACTGGATGAGCAGTTCTTC.

The table lists this clone with a count of one. This chain links TRBV6-5 with TRBJ2-3; 7 bases fit TRBD2. The CDR3 spans 14 residues. V was pared by 10 bases and J by 0 bases, with 7 bases of the junction left unmatched. CDR1 is MNHEY, CDR2 SVGAGI, per germline. CDR3: CATDRRGSTDTQYF. The CDR3 coding sequence is TGTGCCACCGACCGGCGGGGGAGCACAGATACGCAGTATTTT.

This clone was seen only once. The chain employs TRBV9 and TRBJ1-3, with TRBD1 matching over 11 bases. The CDR3 sequence is 17 residues long. The J segment lost 0 bases and the V segment lost 4 bases, leaving 6 bases of the junction unmatched. Per germline, CDR1 SGDLS and CDR2 YYNGEE. The CDR3 sequence: CASSSGTGGNSGNTIYF. CDR3 nucleotides: TGTGCCAGCAGCTCCGGGACAGGGGGGAACTCTGGAAACACCATATATTTT.

The CDR3 protein is CSVVAGAYNEQFF. CDR3 sequence (DNA): TGCAGCGTTGTAGCGGGAGCCTACAATGAGCAGTTCTTC. This chain uses TRBV29-1 with TRBJ2-1, with 9 bases matching TRBD2. The length of the CDR3 is 13 residues. Germline V gives CDR1 SQVTM, CDR2 ANQGSEA. J was trimmed by 2 bases and V by 4 bases; bases with no gene match: 0.

The genes are TRBV19 and TRBJ2-1; 7 bases map to TRBD2. The CDR3 extends over 13 amino acids. Germline V CDR1 and CDR2: LNHDA, SQIVND (reference sequence). V lost 4 bases, J lost 10 bases, and 7 bases stayed unmatched. This CDR3 reads CASSSASGFEQFF. The CDR3 nucleotides read TGTGCCAGTAGTAGTGCTAGCGGTTTCGAGCAGTTCTTC.

This chain joins TRBV28 and TRBJ1-3; D not certain. The V gene lost 4 bases and the J gene lost 7 bases, with 5 bases spanning the gap. This CDR3 has 11 amino acids. Germline V gives CDR1 MDHEN, CDR2 SYDVKM. The CDR3 DNA reads TGTGCCAGCAGTTATCTGAACACCATATATTTT. This sequence encodes CASSYLNTIYF.

The V and J genes are TRBV4-2 and TRBJ1-4; TRBD1 aligns across 9 bases. CDR1 is LGHNA, CDR2 YNFKEQ, per germline. The CDR3 loop spans 16 amino acids. With V trimmed by 4 bases and J by 6 bases, 9 bases remained unmatched. CDR3 nucleotides: TGTGCCAGCAGCCTCCGGGACAGGGACCTTTATGAAAAACTGTTTTTT. Translation gives CASSLRDRDLYEKLFF.

The V and J genes are TRBV29-1 and TRBJ1-2; TRBD1 matches 7 bases. V lost 4 bases, J lost 0 bases, and 2 bases stayed unmatched. The CDR3 length is 13 residues. Per the germline V gene, CDR1 is SQVTM and CDR2 is ANQGSEA. CDR3 coding DNA: TGCAGCGTTGGGGGGACAGCTAACTATGGCTACACCTTC. Translation gives CSVGGTANYGYTF. Using reference TRBV29-1 and TRBJ1-2 for the parts outside the CDR3, the full variable domain is SAVISQKPSRDICQRGTSLTIQCQVDSQVTMMFWYRQQPGQSLTLIATANQGSEATYESGFVIDKFPISRPNLTFSTLTVSNMSPEDSSIYLCSVGGTANYGYTFGSGTRLTVV.

The chain recombines TRBV19 with TRBJ2-7; 14 nucleotides line up with TRBD2. The CDR3 extends over 18 amino acids. J gave up 2 bases and V 2 bases, and 8 bases lay outside the gene matches. The V gene's germline CDR1 is LNHDA and CDR2 SQIVND (reference sequence). The DNA of the CDR3 is TGTGCCAGTAGTATATTCCTGGGACTAGCGGGGGAAACCTACGAGCAGTACTTC. Its translation is CASSIFLGLAGETYEQYF. The variable domain in full, completed from reference TRBV19 and TRBJ2-7, reads DGGITQSPKYLFRKEGQNVTLSCEQNLNHDAMYWYRQDPGQGLRLIYYSQIVNDFQKGDIAEGYSVSREKKESFPLTVTSAQKNPTAFYLCASSIFLGLAGETYEQYFGPGTRLTVT.

The V call is TRBV7-9, the J call TRBJ2-5, with D perhaps matching TRBD2 (6 bases). V lost 3 bases to trimming and J lost 1 base, with 9 bases between them. CDR1 and CDR2 (germline): SEHNR, FQNEAQ (reference sequence). This CDR3 is built from 14 residues. The CDR3 coding sequence is TGTGCCAGCAGCTTCCCGGGAGTCCAAGAGACCCAGTACTTC. It yields the protein CASSFPGVQETQYF.

This clone was detected a few times. The chain employs TRBV6-5 and TRBJ1-1; D unresolved. Per the germline V gene, CDR1 is MNHEY and CDR2 is SVGAGI. The CDR3 contains 12 residues. Trimming shortened V by 2 bases and J by 2 bases, and 3 bases separated the two germline ends. The DNA for the CDR3 is TGTGCCAGCAGTTACAGCAACACTGAAGCTTTCTTT. Translated: CASSYSNTEAFF.

The chain joins TRBV28 to TRBJ2-2, with 8 positions matching TRBD1. The V segment lost 4 bases and the J segment 5 bases; nucleotides outside the gene matches: 9. This CDR3 has 16 residues. From germline, CDR1 is MDHEN and CDR2 SYDVKM. Here the CDR3 DNA reads TGTGCCAGCAGTTCCCCGGGGGACAGGTATACCGGGGAGCTGTTTTTT. Its translation is CASSSPGDRYTGELFF.